Shown below are 15 T cell receptor beta chains from a single sample sequenced in a study of regulatory T cells in long-lasting Graves disease. Building the TCR beta libraries relied on iRepertoire HTBI primers, and CDR3 regions underwent Arm-PCR. TCRdb recomputed calls from the multiplex PCR reads with MiXCR, one row per CDR3 protein. The sample has 400,000 to 500,000 distinct CDR3 sequences, around 15% seen once; the top ten hold approximately 17%. The time point denotes: newly diagnosed GD, antithyroid drugs for less than 3 months. Isolated PBMC RNA provided the starting material for the TCR library. These data were likewise used in another study, on T cells in Graves' hyperthyroidism and ophthalmopathy.

This material consisted of peripheral blood mononuclear cells (PBMCs), taken at new diagnosis, from a patient treated with antithyroid drugs. The receptors stem from a woman between 50 and 59 years old with Graves disease.

This clonotype was found many times. This chain joins TRBV3-1 and TRBJ1-1; unclear D gene. The CDR3 totals 15 residues. V lost 4 bases to trimming and J lost 0 bases, with 12 bases between them. Germline values: CDR1 LGHDT, CDR2 YNNKEL (reference sequence). The CDR3 sequence is CASSRAGQMNTEAFF. The CDR3 DNA is TGTGCCAGCAGCCGGGCCGGGCAAATGAACACTGAAGCTTTCTTT.

This clonotype was detected many times. The chain employs TRBV3-1 and TRBJ1-2, with 7 bases aligning to TRBD1. The CDR3 has 14 amino acids. The V gene end was trimmed by 2 bases and the J gene end by 1 base; junction bases not matched to a gene: 1. Looked up from germline, CDR1 is LGHDT and CDR2 is YNNKEL (reference sequence). CDR3 amino acids: CASSQRQGNYGYTF. CDR3 DNA: TGTGCCAGCAGCCAAAGACAGGGTAACTATGGCTACACCTTC.

Ten or more counts support this clonotype. The chain links TRBV28 to TRBJ2-1; TRBD2 is a possible D gene (7 bases). This CDR3 is built from 16 residues. Trimming removed 7 bases from V and 1 base from J, with 17 bases in between. Germline CDR1 and CDR2: MDHEN and SYDVKM. CDR3 DNA sequence: TGTGCCAGCACCTGGGGGCGGGGGCCATCCTACAATGAGCAGTTCTTC. Protein product: CASTWGRGPSYNEQFF.

This chain connects TRBV5-1 to TRBJ2-5, with 14 bases matching TRBD2. The ends lost 3 bases at V and 0 bases at J; junction bases unmatched: 1. Germline lookup yields CDR1 SGHRS and CDR2 YFSETQ. This CDR3 contains 16 residues. The CDR3: CASSWGLAGDQETQYF. CDR3 in DNA: TGCGCCAGCAGCTGGGGACTAGCGGGGGACCAAGAGACCCAGTACTTC.

This clonotype was recorded many times. This chain joins TRBV20-1 and TRBJ2-3; D is perhaps TRBD1 (5 bases). There are 15 residues in the CDR3. CDR1 DFQATT and CDR2 SNEGSKA come from the germline V gene (reference sequence). The V gene lost 3 bases and the J gene lost 2 bases, with 15 bases spanning the gap. DNA for the CDR3: TGCAGTGCTAGCGACCCCAGACAGTACACAGATACGCAGTATTTT. Amino acid sequence: CSASDPRQYTDTQYF.

The V and J genes are TRBV30 and TRBJ2-2, with 7 bases lining up with TRBD2. The germline V gene has CDR1 GTSNPN and CDR2 SVGIG (reference sequence). The CDR3 runs 14 residues. V shed 1 base and J 7 bases; nucleotides not matched to a gene: 6. CDR3 in amino acids: CAWSDTGLGGELFF. The CDR3 nucleotides read TGTGCCTGGAGTGATACCGGACTAGGCGGGGAGCTGTTTTTT.

This clonotype was found many times. The rearrangement uses TRBV5-1 and TRBJ2-1; 11 bases are shared with TRBD1. This CDR3 is built from 14 residues. The trim removed 3 bases at V and 10 bases at J, leaving 6 bases unmatched. Germline loops: CDR1 SGHRS, CDR2 YFSETQ. This chain's CDR3 is CASSSGTGGREQFF. In DNA form, the CDR3 reads TGCGCCAGCAGCTCCGGGACAGGGGGAAGAGAGCAGTTCTTC.

This clonotype was picked up many times. The rearrangement links TRBV28 to TRBJ1-5; tentatively, D is TRBD1 (5 bases). The V end was cut by 2 bases, the J end by 3 bases, with 8 bases between. The V gene's germline CDR1 is MDHEN and CDR2 SYDVKM. The CDR3 loop spans 14 amino acids. For the CDR3, the DNA is TGTGCCAGCAGTTTAAGGGGACTCAATCAGCCCCAGCATTTT. This sequence encodes CASSLRGLNQPQHF.

There are many counts of this clonotype. The rearrangement links TRBV11-3 to TRBJ2-5; D not certain. CDR1 is SGHNT, CDR2 YENEEA, per germline. The CDR3 loop spans 16 amino acids. Trimming pared 3 bases from V and 3 bases from J, leaving 17 bases between. The CDR3 loop reads CASSFRTDMRKETQYF. The CDR3 DNA reads as TGTGCCAGCAGCTTTCGAACGGATATGCGTAAAGAGACCCAGTACTTC.

The sample holds many counts of this clonotype. The chain carries TRBV18 and TRBJ1-1; D gene ambiguous. Per the germline V gene, CDR1 is KGHSH and CDR2 is LQKENI. The CDR3 covers 13 residues. Trimming removed 3 bases from V and 5 bases from J, with 10 bases in between. The DNA for the CDR3 is TGTGCCAGCTCACCGATTTCTGGGACTGAAGCTTTCTTT. Protein: CASSPISGTEAFF.

Ten or more counts support this clonotype. CDR3 coding DNA: TGTGCCAGCAGCAATCCCGACAGGGTTAGAGCTGAAGCTTTCTTT. Translated, it gives CASSNPDRVRAEAFF. The genes are TRBV11-2 and TRBJ1-1; 7 positions agree with TRBD1. CDR1 is SGHAT, CDR2 FQNNGV, per germline. V shed 5 bases and J 6 bases; nucleotides not matched to a gene: 12. This CDR3 comprises 15 residues.

At least ten counts were recorded for this clonotype. CDR3 region: CASARGTSASQETQYF. CDR3 DNA: TGTGCCAGCGCCCGCGGGACTAGCGCGTCACAAGAGACCCAGTACTTC. This rearrangement joins TRBV27 to TRBJ2-5; 10 bases agree with TRBD2. Per germline, CDR1 MNHEY and CDR2 SMNVEV (reference sequence). This CDR3 contains 16 residues. Unmatched junction bases numbered 11, after V lost 8 bases and J lost 2 bases.

This clonotype was counted many times. The CDR3 DNA reads as TGTGCCAGCACCCCCGCCCCCGTACTAGCGGGAGGGAACACCGGGGAGCTGTTTTTT. Its protein product is CASTPAPVLAGGNTGELFF. The chain carries TRBV12-3 or TRBV12-4 and TRBJ2-2; TRBD2 matches at 12 bases. V lost 7 bases, J lost 1 base, and 13 bases stayed unmatched. CDR3 length equals 19 residues.

This clonotype has ten or more counts. The chain employs TRBV20-1 and TRBJ1-6, with TRBD1 matching 7 bases. Germline V CDR1 and CDR2: DFQATT, SNEGSKA (reference sequence). V lost 6 bases to trimming and J lost 4 bases; unmatched junction nucleotides: 9. The CDR3 runs 15 residues. The CDR3 is CSAEDRREYNSPLHF. The CDR3 nucleotides are TGCAGTGCAGAGGACAGGCGCGAATATAATTCACCCCTCCACTTT.

The genes are TRBV19 and TRBJ2-5; 12 nucleotides match TRBD2. The CDR3 has 16 residues. The ends lost 2 bases at V and 4 bases at J; junction bases unmatched: 5. In germline, CDR1 is LNHDA, CDR2 SQIVND (reference sequence). CDR3 residues: CASSIRLAGDGETQYF. The CDR3 nucleotides read TGTGCCAGTAGTATAAGACTAGCGGGAGACGGAGAGACCCAGTACTTC.